A selection of T cell receptor beta chains follows, all from one sample in a study of shared T cell receptors in the human thymus. The table came from immunoSEQ multiplex PCR; TCRdb's copy has only in-frame clones and leaves some out. Of hundreds of thousands of clones in the sample, approximately 87% were seen once. These same data were also listed under a study on human thymus T cells.

The source material was thymocytes. These receptors came from a boy less than two years old with a congenital heart defect. Both conserved end residues are part of each CDR3. D genes are given only for firm matches. Only part of the rows carry a size: once, few, many, or a class if the clone is expanded.

-	TRBD2	TRBV6-6	TRBJ2-7	TGTGCCAGCAGCTCCGGACTAGCGGGGGACGAGCAGTACTTC	CASSSGLAGDEQYF
-	-	TRBV9	TRBJ2-7	TGTGCCAGCTCGACGGGAGAAAAACCTAACTACGAGCAGTACTTC	CASSTGEKPNYEQYF
-	TRBD1	TRBV5-4	TRBJ1-3	TGTGCCAGCAGCTTGGACAGGGGGTGGCCTGGAAACACCATATATTTT	CASSLDRGWPGNTIYF
-	-	TRBV1	TRBJ2-5	TGCACCAGTAACCGGGACAGGGTAGAGGAGACCCAGTACTTC	CTSNRDRVEETQYF
few	-	TRBV5-1	TRBJ2-7	TGCGCCAGCAGCGTGGACAGCAGCTCCTACGAGCAGTACTTC	CASSVDSSSYEQYF
once	-	TRBV7-9	TRBJ2-1	TGTGCCAGCAGCTGGGCACTAGCCTACAATGAGCAGTTCTTC	CASSWALAYNEQFF
-	-	TRBV6-1	TRBJ1-3	TGTGCCAGTAGGGAAAGGGGCAGTGCTCTCTCTGGAAACACCATATATTTT	CASRERGSALSGNTIYF
-	TRBD1	TRBV6-5	TRBJ2-3	TGTGCCAGCATCACAGGGGGCCCTCCTTATACGCAGTATTTT	CASITGGPPYTQYF
-	TRBD2	TRBV4-3	TRBJ2-5	TGCGCCAGCAGCCAAGATCGAGGACTAGCGGGAGAGGGAGACCAAGAGACCCAGTACTTC	CASSQDRGLAGEGDQETQYF
-	TRBD1	TRBV18	TRBJ2-7	TGTGCCAGCTCACCACCCGACAGGGTGGTCTTAGCCCAAGGCTACGAGCAGTACTTC	CASSPPDRVVLAQGYEQYF